The rows below give T cell receptor beta chains drawn from one sample of a study of T cells after yellow fever vaccination. Using its own MiXCR run on the 5' RACE reads, TCRdb lists one record per CDR3 protein. The table has hundreds of thousands of distinct CDR3 sequences, 12% seen once. This sample comprised CD4+ T cells sorted from PBMCs, obtained 15 days after the yellow fever booster vaccination. These TCRs come from a young man who received the YFV17D yellow fever vaccine. Both conserved end residues are part of each CDR3. D genes are given only for firm matches. Clone size is not always given. Where it is, it says once, few, many or a class for expanded clones.

cdr3_aa: CAISESGGSLGASNEQFF
cdr3_nt: TGTGCCATCAGTGAGTCTGGGGGTTCTCTTGGGGCTAGCAATGAGCAGTTCTTC
clone_size: .
j_call: TRBJ2-1
v_call: TRBV10-3
d_call: .

cdr3_aa: CASSYNRGEEQYF
cdr3_nt: TGTGCCAGCAGCTATAACAGGGGTGAGGAGCAGTACTTC
clone_size: .
j_call: TRBJ2-7
v_call: TRBV7-2
d_call: TRBD1

cdr3_aa: CASNEPLAGGAGTQYF
cdr3_nt: TGTGCCAGCAACGAGCCCTTGGCCGGGGGGGCGGGTACGCAGTATTTT
clone_size: few
j_call: TRBJ2-3
v_call: TRBV7-2
d_call: TRBD2

cdr3_aa: CASSLTGDEQYF
cdr3_nt: TGTGCCAGCAGCTTGACAGGGGACGAGCAGTACTTC
clone_size: few
j_call: TRBJ2-7
v_call: TRBV5-6
d_call: TRBD1

cdr3_aa: CASSHPRDRAHEQYF
cdr3_nt: TGCGCCAGCAGCCATCCCCGGGACAGGGCCCACGAGCAGTACTTC
clone_size: few
j_call: TRBJ2-7
v_call: TRBV4-1
d_call: TRBD1

cdr3_aa: CSVTINTGNTQYF
cdr3_nt: TGCAGCGTTACCATTAATACAGGGAATACGCAGTATTTT
clone_size: few
j_call: TRBJ2-3
v_call: TRBV29-1
d_call: .

cdr3_aa: CASSFQGLGYTF
cdr3_nt: TGTGCCAGCAGTTTTCAGGGGTTGGGCTACACCTTC
clone_size: few
j_call: TRBJ1-2
v_call: TRBV28
d_call: .

cdr3_aa: CASSPWGQGTSGANVLTF
cdr3_nt: TGTGCCAGCTCACCCTGGGGACAGGGAACTTCTGGGGCCAACGTCCTGACTTTC
clone_size: many
j_call: TRBJ2-6
v_call: TRBV18
d_call: TRBD1

cdr3_aa: CASSLTSSLFF
cdr3_nt: TGTGCCAGCAGCTTGACGTCTAGCCTGTTCTTC
clone_size: few
j_call: TRBJ2-1
v_call: TRBV5-6
d_call: .

cdr3_aa: CASSLGGGNRDGALHF
cdr3_nt: TGCGCCAGCAGCTTGGGAGGCGGTAACAGGGATGGGGCCCTCCACTTT
clone_size: few
j_call: TRBJ1-6
v_call: TRBV5-1
d_call: .

cdr3_aa: CASSRGDRDRAGGYTF
cdr3_nt: TGCGCCAGCAGCCGGGGAGACCGCGACAGAGCCGGTGGCTACACCTTC
clone_size: many
j_call: TRBJ1-2
v_call: TRBV5-1
d_call: .

cdr3_aa: CSAGGYSNQPQHF
cdr3_nt: TGCAGTGCCGGGGGGTATAGCAATCAGCCCCAGCATTTT
clone_size: .
j_call: TRBJ1-5
v_call: TRBV20-1
d_call: .

cdr3_aa: CASSLDGTGGTEAFF
cdr3_nt: TGCGCCAGCAGCTTGGACGGGACAGGGGGCACTGAAGCTTTCTTT
clone_size: few
j_call: TRBJ1-1
v_call: TRBV5-1
d_call: TRBD1

cdr3_aa: CATGGVANEKLFF
cdr3_nt: TGTGCCACCGGGGGCGTAGCTAATGAAAAACTGTTTTTT
clone_size: few
j_call: TRBJ1-4
v_call: TRBV25-1
d_call: .

cdr3_aa: CASSLPDRGIAGELFF
cdr3_nt: TGTGCCAGCAGCCTCCCGGACAGGGGGATCGCCGGGGAGCTGTTTTTT
clone_size: many
j_call: TRBJ2-2
v_call: TRBV7-6
d_call: TRBD1

cdr3_aa: CASSSRDRGQSPLHF
cdr3_nt: TGTGCCAGCAGCTCCCGGGACAGGGGACAATCACCCCTCCACTTT
clone_size: .
j_call: TRBJ1-6
v_call: TRBV7-2
d_call: TRBD1

cdr3_aa: CASRTIQGSSYNEQFF
cdr3_nt: TGTGCCAGCAGAACGATACAGGGGAGCTCCTACAATGAGCAGTTCTTC
clone_size: many
j_call: TRBJ2-1
v_call: TRBV6-2/TRBV6-3
d_call: TRBD1

cdr3_aa: CASSFEQGYGYTF
cdr3_nt: TGTGCCAGCAGCTTTGAGCAGGGCTATGGCTACACCTTC
clone_size: many
j_call: TRBJ1-2
v_call: TRBV7-9
d_call: .

cdr3_aa: CASSLTAAGGDTIYF
cdr3_nt: TGTGCCAGCAGCTTAACCGCCGCGGGGGGAGACACCATATATTTT
clone_size: few
j_call: TRBJ1-3
v_call: TRBV7-2
d_call: .

cdr3_aa: CASSPSIPTSEQFF
cdr3_nt: TGTGCCAGCAGCCCGTCGATACCCACAAGTGAGCAGTTCTTC
clone_size: .
j_call: TRBJ2-1
v_call: TRBV6-6
d_call: .

cdr3_aa: CAISGQGGNTEAFF
cdr3_nt: TGTGCCATCAGTGGACAAGGGGGGAACACTGAAGCTTTCTTT
clone_size: few
j_call: TRBJ1-1
v_call: TRBV10-3
d_call: .

cdr3_aa: CASRRTGAGANVLTF
cdr3_nt: TGTGCCAGCAGACGGACAGGGGCTGGGGCCAACGTCCTGACTTTC
clone_size: few
j_call: TRBJ2-6
v_call: TRBV27
d_call: TRBD1

cdr3_aa: CASSSGGPFSPGEQYF
cdr3_nt: TGTGCCAGCAGCTCGGGGGGCCCTTTTTCCCCCGGTGAGCAGTACTTC
clone_size: .
j_call: TRBJ2-7
v_call: TRBV11-1
d_call: .

cdr3_aa: CSAPITRGRLTDTQYF
cdr3_nt: TGCAGTGCTCCCATAACTCGCGGGAGACTCACAGATACGCAGTATTTT
clone_size: .
j_call: TRBJ2-3
v_call: TRBV20-1
d_call: TRBD2

cdr3_aa: CASALGGSAPYGYTF
cdr3_nt: TGTGCCAGCGCCTTAGGTGGGTCGGCCCCCTATGGCTACACCTTC
clone_size: few
j_call: TRBJ1-2
v_call: TRBV7-2
d_call: .